The entry below describes one TCR beta chain. V was shortened by 4 bases and J by 3 bases, with 13 bases between the two germline ends. This CDR3 has 14 residues. The germline V gene has CDR1 SGDLS and CDR2 YYNGEE. This sample was included in a study of blood T cell repertoires in COVID-19. About the study: The origin of the acute and convalescent COVID-19 samples was the United States, Italy and Spain. From T cells, B-cell-depleted T cells, or PBMCs came the material, which was cDNA or gDNA.

Per the original methods: Reference gene primers were amplified, and this amplification served to estimate nucleated cell counts. TCRdb's copy holds only in-frame clones and misses some; the assay was immunoSEQ multiplex PCR. The V and J calls and clone size come from that table; D and trimming were worked out from the DNA. The sample lists around 200,000 clones; approximately 87% were seen once. V is TRBV9 and J is TRBJ1-2; maybe TRBD1 (6 bases). Source material: peripheral blood. The origin of this receptor is a man aged 55 to 70 who had recovered from COVID-19. The CDR3 reads CASSPQPGDYGYTF. The CDR3 region has the DNA TGTGCCAGCAGCCCCCAGCCAGGGGACTATGGCTACACCTTC.